Here is one T cell receptor beta chain with its context. The clone's antigen remains unknown. The input lacks base qualities; no much larger clone sits a single base away. Donors were healthy HIV-negative adults with no recently reported acute infections or vaccinations. Only Caucasian adults living in Nashville, Tennessee, USA were represented among the donors. For unsorted samples, some 90 million PBMCs were counted and genomic DNA was extracted with the QIAamp DNA Blood Mini kit. After blood collection by leukapheresis, PBMCs were isolated using Ficoll-Histopaque density gradient centrifugation and then cryopreserved in the vapor phase of liquid nitrogen. The data are from a study of shared clonotypes between healthy human individuals (dated by TCRdb to the early 2020s). The study in broad terms: A couple of women and three men aged 18 to 49 years were included in the cohort. To estimate repertoire size and how much clonotypes are shared between individuals, the study performed deep sequencing of blood TCR repertoires from roughly five healthy adults. Different laboratories and diverse techniques were used to prepare libraries and sequence TCR repertoires, to increase sequencing depth and limit assay-specific biases. Each donor's leukapheresis produced roughly between roughly 0.94 and 9.5 billion PBMCs.

Using the deep immunoSEQ assay, TCR CDR3 regions were amplified from genomic DNA by multiplex PCR. Extracted genomic DNA from each cell subset was distributed evenly across all wells of several immunoSEQ 96-well plates, and each plate was treated as a replicate. For unsorted PBMC, each replicate PCR was loaded with 300 ng genomic DNA, equivalent to about 30,000 T cell genomes. Ten immunoSEQ deep assay plates were used to sequence the unsorted PBMC genomic DNA. Purified libraries were quantified with a Qubit 3.0 fluorometer, sized on a Bioanalyzer 2100, and re-quantified with the KAPA Library Quantification kit. Every immunoSEQ 96-well plate was sequenced on a separate single-read 150-cycle Illumina NextSeq 550 flow cell. The study's own analysis went as follows. Because only junctional sequences without quality scores were contained in the immunoSEQ output, filtering matching that applied to full-length reads could not be performed. Sequences were annotated with PyIR, a Python wrapper for IgBLAST v1.9, using IMGT germline references to assign V/J genes and CDR3. Reads were removed for weak V/J assignments (E-value above 1e-6), missing CDR3, stop codons, out-of-frame junctions, or ambiguous translated residues. V3J clonotypes were defined as sequences sharing the same inferred V gene, J gene, and CDR3 amino acid sequence. To compute the percentage overlap between repertoires, the number of shared unique clonotypes was divided by the size of the smaller repertoire. Richness of each repertoire was evaluated using RTK rarefaction, the Chao1 estimator, and Recon v2.1 estimates of unobserved clonotypes. Here the immuneACCESS table is served through TCRdb, limited to in-frame sequences with V and J called. Missing clones are a known gap in these copies; in checked studies unresolved V genes cover under half, and the rest lacks a known reason. That table supplies the V and J calls and clone size; D and trimming were determined from the DNA. The sample yields 500,000 to 650,000 clones; roughly 79% were counted once. The ten largest clones add up to around 13% of the sample.

General conclusions and limits of the study: Because the study included only a small number of donors, the genetic and exposure-history diversity represented was limited. Pairwise subsampling led to the expectation that sequencing depth would affect the degree of clonotype sharing among donors. Only blood was sampled, and tissue TCR repertoires likely differ from those in blood.

This TCR derives from a woman aged 40-49 years in good health. Some clones in this sample may be carry-over from other donors' samples. The sample consisted of PBMCs.

The CDR3: CASSRQGYNEQFF. The nucleotides read TGTGCCAGTAGTAGACAGGGTTACAATGAGCAGTTCTTC. Rearrangement joined TRBV19 to TRBJ2-1; the junction holds 7 bases that match TRBD1. According to the germline V gene (reference sequence), CDR1 reads LNHDA and CDR2 reads SQIVND. Spanning cysteine to phenylalanine, the CDR3 consists of 13 amino acids. Solely the CDR3 DNA is kept, with 39 bases framed from the first base. Trimmed from V: 4 bases; trimmed from J: 4 bases; junction bases lacking a gene match: 1.